This TCR beta chain came from a study of response to subunit inactivated influenza vaccine. Notes on the study in general: The study's authors posited that every seasonal influenza vaccination enlists few new T cells.

MiXCR, run by TCRdb on the RT-PCR reads, gives a single entry per CDR3 protein. The table lists roughly 160,000 distinct CDR3 sequences, roughly 10% of them singletons. The CDR3 has 13 residues. V was cut by 2 bases and J by 6 bases, with 9 bases left in between. Germline V CDR1 and CDR2: KGHDR, SFDVKD. This clonotype has a handful of counts. Its specificity is unknown. The origin of this receptor is a man aged 50-75 years who received an inactivated influenza vaccine. Source: CD8+ T cells sorted from PBMCs, taken roughly 24 months after vaccination. The chain uses TRBV24-1 and TRBJ2-5; perhaps TRBD1 as D (6 bases). The CDR3 spells CATSDWTEKTQYF. In DNA form, the CDR3 reads TGTGCCACCAGTGATTGGACAGAAAAGACCCAGTACTTC.